These 22 T cell receptor beta chains were sequenced from one sample in a study of blood T cell dynamics during melanoma immunotherapy (dated by TCRdb to 2020 to 2021). To prepare the library, the immunoSEQ multiplex PCR assay was applied. TCRdb mirrors the immuneACCESS table, restricted to in-frame sequences. Some clones are absent from its copies; in checked studies, under half trace to an unresolved V gene, and the reason for the others is unknown. The sample table holds roughly 30,000 clones, of which approximately 83% were seen once. About a tenth of the sample is held by the ten biggest clonotypes. In the paper's terms, the time point label means: week 3, after first cycle of checkpoint inhibitor. Here the sequenced sample was blood, taken from a patient treated with checkpoint blockade. The source is a human donor with melanoma.

The gene calls are TRBV7-9 and TRBJ2-7; D is tentatively TRBD1 or TRBD2 (5 bases each). The V end lost 5 bases, the J end lost 2 bases, and 16 bases lay between the germline ends. The germline CDR1 and CDR2 sequences are SEHNR and FQNEAQ (reference sequence). The CDR3 covers 15 residues. The DNA of the CDR3 is TGTGCCAGCAGCAGCCGGGACGGATCAGCCTACGAGCAGTACTTC. It yields the protein CASSSRDGSAYEQYF.

V is TRBV28 and J is TRBJ2-7; 8 positions match TRBD2. This CDR3 region has 14 residues. The V gene's germline CDR1 is MDHEN and CDR2 SYDVKM. The ends lost 10 bases at V and 0 bases at J; junction bases unmatched: 8. As DNA, the CDR3 is TGTGCCACCCACCGGGGGGGGGTCTCCTACGAGCAGTACTTC. It yields the protein CATHRGGVSYEQYF.

The chain combines TRBV30 with TRBJ1-2, with D tentatively TRBD1 (6 bases). CDR1 and CDR2 from the germline V gene are GTSNPN and SVGIG (reference sequence). The germline V and J ends were trimmed by 5 bases and 8 bases, with 24 bases remaining between them. This CDR3 spans 15 amino acids. CDR3 region: CAWSASRQAAGGYTF. The CDR3 DNA reads TGTGCCTGGTCCGCTTCACGACAGGCCGCCGGGGGCTACACCTTC.

The chain links TRBV25-1 to TRBJ2-5, with D perhaps TRBD2 (6 bases). The CDR3 has 17 residues. V shed 3 bases and J shed 2 bases, with 19 bases lying between them. Germline loops: CDR1 MGHDK, CDR2 SYGVNS. DNA for the CDR3: TGTGCCAGCAGTGACCTCCGGGAGCGGACTTCACAAGAGACCCAGTACTTC. This gives the protein CASSDLRERTSQETQYF.

The chain links TRBV30 to TRBJ1-2; D ambiguous. This CDR3 region has 14 residues. V lost 2 bases and J lost 2, with 12 bases in between. Germline V gene lookup returns CDR1 GTSNPN and CDR2 SVGIG (reference sequence). The CDR3 sequence: CAWSQEGINYGYTF. CDR3 DNA: TGTGCCTGGAGTCAGGAGGGTATAAACTATGGCTACACCTTC.

The V gene is TRBV30, the J gene TRBJ1-2; possible D gene TRBD1, 6 bases. This CDR3 is built from 13 residues. CDR1 and CDR2 from the germline V gene are GTSNPN and SVGIG (reference sequence). Trimming took 7 bases from V and 8 from J, leaving 20 bases between them. CDR3 nucleotides: TGTGCCTTTTTCGAGAAACAGGGTAAAGGCTACACCTTC. Translating it yields CAFFEKQGKGYTF.

The chain links TRBV11-2 to TRBJ2-2; 7 positions match TRBD2. V shed 0 bases and J 4 bases; nucleotides not matched to a gene: 2. Per germline, CDR1 SGHAT and CDR2 FQNNGV. CDR3 size: 15 residues. CDR3 region: CASSLDWGGTGELFF. Written as DNA, the CDR3 is TGTGCCAGCAGCTTAGATTGGGGGGGCACCGGGGAGCTGTTTTTT. Looking up the rest from reference TRBV11-2 and TRBJ2-2 gives the full variable domain: EAGVAQSPRYKIIEKRQSVAFWCNPISGHATLYWYQQILGQGPKLLIQFQNNGVVDDSQLPKDRFSAERLKGVDSTLKIQPAKLEDSAVYLCASSLDWGGTGELFFGEGSRLTVL.

V gene TRBV10-2 combines with J gene TRBJ2-7; 8 positions agree with TRBD1. V lost 6 bases, J lost 6 bases, and 10 bases stayed unmatched. Germline V gives CDR1 WSHSY, CDR2 SAAADI. The CDR3 contains 14 residues. The CDR3 DNA sequence: TGCGCCAGCAGCTCAGGGGGCTTACCCGGCGAGCAGTACTTC. It encodes CASSSGGLPGEQYF.

The chain joins TRBV5-4 to TRBJ2-7; D unresolved. The CDR3 has 12 residues. The V and J ends lost 1 base and 1 base respectively, with 3 bases between them. Germline V gene lookup returns CDR1 SGHNT and CDR2 YYREEE (reference sequence). The DNA of the CDR3 is TGTGCCAGCAGCTTGCCTTCCTACGAGCAGTACTTC. Translation gives CASSLPSYEQYF.

The chain is built from TRBV2 and TRBJ2-7; TRBD2 aligns across 7 bases. The length of the CDR3 is 12 residues. Germline CDR1 and CDR2: SNHLY and FYNNEI. V shed 8 bases and J 7 bases; nucleotides not matched to a gene: 8. Here the CDR3 DNA reads TGTGCCAGCCATTATTTTAGCGGGGAGCAGTACTTC. Amino acid sequence: CASHYFSGEQYF.

The gene calls are TRBV6-1 and TRBJ2-3; D possibly corresponds to TRBD1 (5 bases). Trimming shortened V by 1 base and J by 8 bases, and 31 bases separated the two germline ends. Germline loops: CDR1 MNHNS, CDR2 SASEGT. The CDR3 runs to 20 residues. In DNA form, the CDR3 reads TGTGCCAGCAGTGAAGGATACCTCGATCCATCCGTTAGGGGCGCCGGTACGCAGTATTTT. Its translation: CASSEGYLDPSVRGAGTQYF.

V gene TRBV19 combines with J gene TRBJ2-2; D not certain. Germline assignment: CDR1 LNHDA and CDR2 SQIVND (reference sequence). V was clipped by 1 base and J by 1 base, with 7 bases between them. The CDR3 consists of 15 residues. The CDR3 loop reads CASSIVAGNTGELFF. CDR3 sequence (DNA): TGTGCCAGTAGTATAGTCGCAGGGAACACCGGGGAGCTGTTTTTT.

The V call is TRBV4-1, the J call TRBJ2-1, with unresolved D. This CDR3 region has 15 residues. Germline loops: CDR1 MGHRA, CDR2 YSYEKL. V was cut by 1 base and J by 3 bases, with 10 bases left in between. The CDR3: CASSQGTPVYNEQFF. As DNA, the CDR3 is TGCGCCAGCAGCCAAGGGACCCCCGTCTACAATGAGCAGTTCTTC.

The rearrangement joins TRBV14 to TRBJ1-3; TRBD1 is a possible D gene (5 bases). V was trimmed by 5 bases and J by 7 bases, leaving 9 bases between them. The CDR3 has 12 residues. Germline CDR1 reads SGHDN; CDR2 reads FVKESK. CDR3 in DNA: TGTGCCAGCAGCGGGACGGGGAACACCATATATTTT. Its translation is CASSGTGNTIYF. The full variable domain, in which reference TRBV14 and TRBJ1-3 provide the parts outside the CDR3, is EAGVTQFPSHSVIEKGQTVTLRCDPISGHDNLYWYRRVMGKEIKFLLHFVKESKQDESGMPNNRFLAERTGGTYSTLKVQPAELEDSGVYFCASSGTGNTIYFGEGSWLTVV.

The chain is built from TRBV4-3 and TRBJ1-6, with D tentatively TRBD1 (6 bases). Germline assignment: CDR1 LGHNA and CDR2 YSLEER. Between the trimmed V and J ends, which lost 0 bases and 7 bases, there was a span of 13 bases. The CDR3 runs 16 residues. The CDR3 DNA reads TGCGCCAGCAGCCAAGATAGGGGGGGGAGGAATTCACCCCTCCACTTT. It translates to CASSQDRGGRNSPLHF.

This rearrangement joins TRBV11-2 to TRBJ2-5, with 9 positions matching TRBD2. V was pared by 3 bases and J by 4 bases, with 0 bases of the junction left unmatched. Germline loops: CDR1 SGHAT, CDR2 FQNNGV. There are 13 residues in the CDR3. In DNA, the CDR3 is TGTGCCAGCAGCTTTAGCGGGGGAGAGACCCAGTACTTC. Protein product: CASSFSGGETQYF.

This clone is classed as medium-sized. The chain has TRBV19 and TRBJ2-3; D is perhaps TRBD1 (5 bases). This CDR3 is built from 15 residues. The germline V gene has CDR1 LNHDA and CDR2 SQIVND (reference sequence). Trimming took off 3 bases at V and 2 bases at J, with 12 bases between the two ends. Here the CDR3 reads CASSIYAGFTDTQYF. The CDR3 nucleotides read TGTGCCAGTAGTATTTACGCAGGGTTCACAGATACGCAGTATTTT.

The chain uses TRBV7-2 and TRBJ1-5; TRBD1 agrees at 8 bases. The trim removed 2 bases at V and 5 bases at J, leaving 5 bases unmatched. CDR1 and CDR2 from the germline V gene are SGHTA and FQGNSA. This CDR3 is built from 15 residues. The CDR3 loop is CASSLIWTGYQPQHF. For the CDR3, the DNA is TGTGCCAGCAGCTTAATCTGGACAGGGTATCAGCCCCAGCATTTT.

The chain has TRBV7-8 and TRBJ2-1; D gene unclear. Germline lookup yields CDR1 SGHVS and CDR2 FQNEAQ. V was trimmed by 6 bases and J by 3 bases, leaving 9 bases between them. The CDR3 consists of 13 residues. As DNA, the CDR3 is TGTGCCAGCAGGGGTAGTGACTACAATGAGCAGTTCTTC. Translated, it gives CASRGSDYNEQFF.

The chain couples TRBV28 to TRBJ2-7; no definite D call. This CDR3 comprises 13 residues. Looked up from germline, CDR1 is MDHEN and CDR2 is SYDVKM. The V and J ends lost 3 bases and 3 bases respectively, with 9 bases between them. The CDR3 sequence is CASSFRRIYEQYF. Here the CDR3 DNA reads TGTGCCAGCAGTTTTCGTAGAATCTACGAGCAGTACTTC.

The V call is TRBV29-1, the J call TRBJ2-3, with unresolved D. Germline V gene sequence: CDR1 SQVTM, CDR2 ANQGSEA. Trimming pared 5 bases from V and 0 bases from J, leaving 0 bases between. This CDR3 region has 10 residues. The CDR3 spells CSVSTDTQYF. In nucleotides, the CDR3 is TGCAGCGTTAGCACAGATACGCAGTATTTT.

V usage is TRBV19 and J usage is TRBJ2-6, with TRBD2 matching over 7 bases. The length of the CDR3 is 14 residues. The trim removed 10 bases at V and 1 base at J, leaving 4 bases unmatched. Germline-derived CDR1 and CDR2 are LNHDA and SQIVND (reference sequence). CDR3 DNA sequence: TGTGCCACTGGGGGGGGATCTGGGGCCAACGTCCTGACTTTC. Its translation is CATGGGSGANVLTF.